The 21 T cell receptor beta chains listed next were all sequenced from one sample in a study of human T cells and chemical hapten exposure. As to time point: patch test 2, 6 weeks after DPC sensitization. Treatment in this sample: therapeutic diphenylcyclopropenone sensitization with weekly scalp DPC. TCRdb independently ran MiXCR on the RACE reads; one entry per CDR3 protein. The table lists approximately 90,000 distinct CDR3 sequences, approximately 11% of them singletons. The sample here was whole blood, taken in connection with sensitization to the hapten diphenylcyclopropenone (DPC). The receptors originated from a man aged 35 to 55 with alopecia areata. Some clones in this sample may be carry-over from other donors' samples.

The gene calls are TRBV9 and TRBJ2-5; 7 positions match TRBD1. The length of the CDR3 is 15 residues. V dropped 4 bases and J dropped 5; count of bases not matched to a gene: 11. Per germline, CDR1 SGDLS and CDR2 YYNGEE. The DNA of the CDR3 is TGTGCCAGCAGCCCCACAGGGGTATTCACGGAGACCCAGTACTTC. Translated, it gives CASSPTGVFTETQYF.

This clonotype has more than one count but fewer than ten. The chain links TRBV28 to TRBJ2-3, with D maybe TRBD2 (5 bases). The V gene lost 4 bases and the J gene lost 1 base, with 18 bases spanning the gap. The CDR3 consists of 17 residues. Germline values: CDR1 MDHEN, CDR2 SYDVKM. The CDR3 region has the DNA TGTGCCAGCAGTTATTCCTGGGCGGGTGACCGCACAGATACGCAGTATTTT. As protein: CASSYSWAGDRTDTQYF.

The rearrangement uses TRBV7-2 and TRBJ1-5; 8 bases are shared with TRBD1. The V and J ends lost 0 bases and 4 bases, in that order; junction bases with no gene match: 5. The V gene's germline CDR1 is SGHTA and CDR2 FQGNSA. CDR3 length equals 16 residues. DNA for the CDR3: TGTGCCAGCAGCTTAGCGGGGACAGGTAGTAATCAGCCCCAGCATTTT. Its translation: CASSLAGTGSNQPQHF.

Only a few counts were recorded for this clonotype. The J gene is TRBJ2-1, the V gene TRBV5-1; 9 nucleotides line up with TRBD1. Trimming removed 0 bases from V and 8 bases from J; junction bases left unmatched: 3. CDR3 size: 14 residues. From germline, CDR1 is SGHRS and CDR2 YFSETQ. The DNA for the CDR3 is TGCGCCAGCAGCTTGGGACAGGGGGGCTATGAGCAGTTCTTC. Protein sequence: CASSLGQGGYEQFF.

The rearrangement joins TRBV10-3 to TRBJ2-7; TRBD2 aligns across 11 bases. Trimming took 4 bases from V and 6 from J; bases not matched to a gene: 2. The CDR3 runs to 13 residues. CDR1 is ENHRY, CDR2 SYGVKD, per germline. The CDR3 region has the DNA TGTGCCATCAGTGGGCTAGCGGGGGGCGAGCAGTACGTC. Translating it yields CAISGLAGGEQYV.

This clonotype was seen only a few times. The chain combines TRBV7-9 with TRBJ1-5; D remains ambiguous. V was cut by 2 bases and J by 3 bases, with 14 bases left in between. This CDR3 spans 16 amino acids. The germline V gene encodes CDR1 SEHNR and CDR2 FQNEAQ (reference sequence). Written as DNA, the CDR3 is TGTGCCAGCAGCTTAATTCAAGGCCCTTACAATCAGCCCCAGCATTTT. Translation: CASSLIQGPYNQPQHF.

The chain has TRBV5-1 and TRBJ2-1; D possibly corresponds to TRBD2 (6 bases). The CDR3 consists of 17 residues. CDR1 SGHRS and CDR2 YFSETQ come from the germline V gene. V was cut by 0 bases and J by 4 bases, with 17 bases left in between. The CDR3 DNA is TGCGCCAGCAGCTTGGGTTCTGGGATAGCGGTATACAATGAGCAGTTCTTC. Its translation is CASSLGSGIAVYNEQFF. The full variable domain, its missing parts supplied by reference TRBV5-1 and TRBJ2-1, is KAGVTQTPRYLIKTRGQQVTLSCSPISGHRSVSWYQQTPGQGLQFLFEYFSETQRNKGNFPGRFSGRQFSNSRSEMNVSTLELGDSALYLCASSLGSGIAVYNEQFFGPGTRLTVL.

The sample holds a few counts of this clonotype. The chain employs TRBV10-3 and TRBJ2-3; D gene ambiguous. Trimming took 10 bases from V and 1 from J, leaving 15 bases between them. The CDR3 runs to 14 residues. Per germline, CDR1 ENHRY and CDR2 SYGVKD. Written as DNA, the CDR3 is TGTGCCACAGCCGCTTCGACGGGCACAGATACGCAGTATTTT. Translation: CATAASTGTDTQYF.

The DNA of the CDR3 is TGTGCCACCAGCAGAGATAGCGCTAGCTCCTACAATGAGCAGTTCTTC. This sequence encodes CATSRDSASSYNEQFF. The chain joins TRBV15 to TRBJ2-1; D may be TRBD2 (5 bases). V dropped 0 bases and J dropped 0 bases, with 9 bases sitting between them. There are 16 residues in the CDR3. CDR1 and CDR2 from the germline V gene are LNHNV and YYDKDF (reference sequence).

This clonotype was seen a few times. V usage is TRBV5-1 and J usage is TRBJ1-4; 8 nucleotides match TRBD1. V lost 4 bases to trimming and J lost 3 bases; unmatched junction nucleotides: 2. CDR1 and CDR2 from the germline V gene are SGHRS and YFSETQ. The CDR3 totals 14 residues. CDR3 protein: CASSPTGANEKLFF. The DNA for the CDR3 is TGCGCCAGCAGCCCGACAGGGGCTAATGAAAAACTGTTTTTT.

V usage is TRBV12-3 or TRBV12-4 and J usage is TRBJ1-1; D is ambiguous. V was cut by 2 bases and J by 4 bases, with 8 bases left in between. The CDR3 consists of 13 residues. CDR3 nucleotides: TGTGCCAGCAGTTTAAAGGTCGTCACTGAAGCTTTCTTT. It is translated as CASSLKVVTEAFF.

The genes are TRBV7-6 and TRBJ2-4; 8 bases line up with TRBD1. The CDR3 spans 13 residues. Per germline, CDR1 SGHVS and CDR2 FNYEAQ. J lost 7 bases, V lost 5 bases, and 4 bases had no gene match. The CDR3 DNA reads TGTGCCAGCAGCACAACAGGGGGGAACATTCAGTACTTC. This translates into CASSTTGGNIQYF.

Comment on this clonotype: A read error may be the cause here, since a much bigger clone is one base away. The chain recombines TRBV2 with TRBJ1-1; D is ambiguous. In germline, CDR1 is SNHLY, CDR2 FYNNEI. The CDR3 totals 13 residues. This chain's CDR3 is CASIGQTNTEDFF. The CDR3 coding sequence is TGTGCCAGCATTGGGCAGACAAACACTGAAGATTTCTTT. Full variable domain (rest looked up from reference TRBV2 and TRBJ1-1): EPEVTQTPSHQVTQMGQEVILRCVPISNHLYFYWYRQILGQKVEFLVSFYNNEISEKSEIFDDQFSVERPDGSNFTLKIRSTKLEDSAMYFCASIGQTNTEDFFGQGTRLTVV.

This chain connects TRBV6-6 to TRBJ2-5, with TRBD2 matching 9 bases. The CDR3 runs to 12 residues. CDR1 and CDR2 from the germline V gene are MNHNY and SVGAGI (reference sequence). J was trimmed by 4 bases and V by 8 bases; bases with no gene match: 2. The CDR3 DNA sequence: TGTGCCAGCTTAGCGGGAGTAGAGACCCAGTACTTC. Encoded protein: CASLAGVETQYF.

A few counts support this clonotype. The rearrangement links TRBV4-1 to TRBJ2-3, with D maybe TRBD1 (7 bases). The V gene's germline CDR1 is MGHRA and CDR2 YSYEKL. The CDR3 extends over 16 amino acids. V gave up 3 bases and J gave up 1 base, with 14 bases separating them. CDR3 sequence: CASSHPGGLGTDTQYF. CDR3 coding DNA: TGCGCCAGCAGCCATCCAGGGGGACTGGGCACAGATACGCAGTATTTT.

This rearrangement joins TRBV29-1 to TRBJ2-6; a possible D gene is TRBD2 (5 bases). The CDR3 covers 16 residues. V was shortened by 6 bases and J by 1 base, with 16 bases between the two germline ends. The germline gives CDR1 SQVTM, CDR2 ANQGSEA. CDR3 DNA: TGCAGCGTGGCCGGGGTAGAGGTATCTGGGGCCAACGTCCTGACTTTC. Translated, it gives CSVAGVEVSGANVLTF.

This clonotype was found many times. The V and J genes are TRBV14 and TRBJ2-7, with D uncertain. Germline V gene sequence: CDR1 SGHDN, CDR2 FVKESK. The germline V and J ends were trimmed by 3 bases and 3 bases, with 15 bases remaining between them. The CDR3 runs to 15 residues. In DNA, the CDR3 is TGTGCCAGCAGCCACAAATGCCACAGCAGCTACGAGCAGTACGTC. Its protein is CASSHKCHSSYEQYV.

The chain is built from TRBV5-1 and TRBJ2-3, with TRBD2 identical over 10 bases. The J segment lost 2 bases and the V segment lost 0 bases, leaving 3 bases of the junction unmatched. This CDR3 spans 16 amino acids. CDR1 and CDR2 (germline): SGHRS, YFSETQ. CDR3: CASSLGTSGYTDTQYF. For the CDR3, the DNA is TGCGCCAGCAGCTTGGGGACTAGCGGATACACAGATACGCAGTATTTT.

The rearrangement joins TRBV12-3 or TRBV12-4 to TRBJ2-1; 9 bases are a match to TRBD2. The CDR3 sequence is 16 residues long. Trimming at V came to 4 bases and at J to 8 bases, leaving 12 bases not matched to a gene. The CDR3 protein is CASSYAENSGSDEQFF. The CDR3 nucleotides are TGTGCCAGCAGTTACGCGGAAAATAGCGGGAGTGATGAGCAGTTCTTC.

This clonotype was seen a handful of times. The rearrangement uses TRBV9 and TRBJ2-1, with TRBD2 matching over 10 bases. This CDR3 has 17 amino acids. V shed 3 bases and J 5 bases; nucleotides not matched to a gene: 11. Germline V gene data show CDR1 as SGDLS and CDR2 as YYNGEE. CDR3 region: CASSALGGTSAHNEQFF. The CDR3 nucleotides are TGTGCCAGCAGCGCCCTGGGAGGGACTAGCGCCCACAATGAGCAGTTCTTC.

At least ten counts were recorded for this clonotype. This chain links TRBV20-1 with TRBJ2-6; TRBD2 matches at 9 bases. Trimming at V came to 1 base and at J to 0 bases, leaving 7 bases not matched to a gene. CDR1 and CDR2 (germline): DFQATT, SNEGSKA (reference sequence). The CDR3 is 18 amino acids. In DNA, the CDR3 is TGCAGTGCTAGAGTAGCCAGCGGGGGGAGCTCTGGGGCCAACGTCCTGACTTTC. Amino acids: CSARVASGGSSGANVLTF.